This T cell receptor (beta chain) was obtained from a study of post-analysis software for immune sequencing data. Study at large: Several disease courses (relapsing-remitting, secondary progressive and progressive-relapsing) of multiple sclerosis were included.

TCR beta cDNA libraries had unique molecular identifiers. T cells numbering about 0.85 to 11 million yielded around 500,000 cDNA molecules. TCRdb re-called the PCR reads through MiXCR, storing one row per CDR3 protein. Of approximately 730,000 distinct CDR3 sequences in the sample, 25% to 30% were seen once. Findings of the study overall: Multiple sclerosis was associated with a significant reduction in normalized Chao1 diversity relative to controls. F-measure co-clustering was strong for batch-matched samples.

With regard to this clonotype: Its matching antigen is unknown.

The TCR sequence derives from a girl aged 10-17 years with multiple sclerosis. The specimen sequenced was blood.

The DNA of the CDR3 is TGTGCCAGCAGCCAAGGACTAGCGGGGGGACAAGATACGCAGTATTTT. It codes for CASSQGLAGGQDTQYF. The chain is built from TRBV3-1 and TRBJ2-3, with 13 bases that match TRBD2. CDR3 length: 16 residues. Germline values: CDR1 LGHDT, CDR2 YNNKEL (reference sequence). Germline trimming cut 1 base from V and 5 bases from J; bases unmatched to any gene: 3.